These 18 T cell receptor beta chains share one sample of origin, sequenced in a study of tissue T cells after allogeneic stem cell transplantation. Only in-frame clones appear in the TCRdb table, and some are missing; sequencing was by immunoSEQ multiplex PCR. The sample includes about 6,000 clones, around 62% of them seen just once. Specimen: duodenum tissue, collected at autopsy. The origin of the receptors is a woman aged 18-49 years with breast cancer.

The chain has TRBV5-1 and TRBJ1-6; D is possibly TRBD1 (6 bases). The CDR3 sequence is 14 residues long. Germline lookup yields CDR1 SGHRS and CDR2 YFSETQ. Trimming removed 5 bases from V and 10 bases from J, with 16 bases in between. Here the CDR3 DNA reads TGCGCCAGCAGTTTGCGGGACATATCATCACCCCTCCACTTT. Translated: CASSLRDISSPLHF.

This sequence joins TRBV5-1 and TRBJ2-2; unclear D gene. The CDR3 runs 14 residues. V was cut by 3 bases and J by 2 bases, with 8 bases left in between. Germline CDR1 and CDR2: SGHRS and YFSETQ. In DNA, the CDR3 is TGCGCCAGCAGCTACCGGCAAAACACCGGGGAGCTGTTTTTT. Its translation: CASSYRQNTGELFF.

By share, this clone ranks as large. The CDR3 nucleotides are TGTGCCTGGAGTGTAGATAGCAATCAGCCCCAGCATTTT. Encoded protein: CAWSVDSNQPQHF. The genes are TRBV30 and TRBJ1-5; D is unresolved. Trimming pared 0 bases from V and 0 bases from J, leaving 3 bases between. Per the germline V gene, CDR1 is GTSNPN and CDR2 is SVGIG (reference sequence). The CDR3 consists of 13 residues.

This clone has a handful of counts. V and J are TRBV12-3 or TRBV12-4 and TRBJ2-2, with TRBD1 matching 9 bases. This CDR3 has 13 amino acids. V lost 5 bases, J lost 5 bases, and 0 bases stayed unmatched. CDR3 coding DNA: TGTGCCAGCAGTGGACAGGGGACCGGGGAGCTGTTTTTT. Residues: CASSGQGTGELFF.

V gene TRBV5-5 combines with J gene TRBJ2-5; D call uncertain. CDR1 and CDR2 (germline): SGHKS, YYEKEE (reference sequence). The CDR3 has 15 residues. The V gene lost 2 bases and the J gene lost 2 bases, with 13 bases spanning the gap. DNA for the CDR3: TGTGCCAGCAGCTTTAGGCCAGGCTATCAAGAGACCCAGTACTTC. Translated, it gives CASSFRPGYQETQYF.

The CDR3 DNA reads as TGTGCCAGCAGTTTATCATTTAATATTAATGAAAAACTGTTTTTT. Its translation: CASSLSFNINEKLFF. The chain links TRBV27 to TRBJ1-4; D unresolved. CDR1 and CDR2 from the germline V gene are MNHEY and SMNVEV (reference sequence). V shed 0 bases and J shed 4 bases, with 9 bases lying between them. This CDR3 comprises 15 residues.

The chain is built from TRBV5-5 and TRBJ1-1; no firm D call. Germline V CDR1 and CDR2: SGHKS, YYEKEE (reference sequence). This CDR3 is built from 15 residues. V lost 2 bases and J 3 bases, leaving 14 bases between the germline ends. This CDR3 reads CASSFPGGQDTEAFF. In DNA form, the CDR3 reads TGTGCCAGCAGCTTTCCGGGAGGCCAAGACACTGAAGCTTTCTTT.

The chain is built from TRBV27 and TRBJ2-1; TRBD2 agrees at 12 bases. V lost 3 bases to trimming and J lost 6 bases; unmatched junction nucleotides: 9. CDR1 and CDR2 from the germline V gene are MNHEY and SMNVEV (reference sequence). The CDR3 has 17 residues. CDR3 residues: CASSLRTSGITTNEQFF. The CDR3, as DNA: TGTGCCAGCAGTTTGCGGACTAGCGGGATAACAACCAATGAGCAGTTCTTC.

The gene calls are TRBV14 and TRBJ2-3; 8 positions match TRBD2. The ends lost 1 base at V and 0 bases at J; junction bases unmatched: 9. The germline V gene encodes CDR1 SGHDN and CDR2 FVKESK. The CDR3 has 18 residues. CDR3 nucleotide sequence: TGTGCCAGCAGCCAAGCTTCCGGGACTAGGACTAGCACAGATACGCAGTATTTT. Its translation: CASSQASGTRTSTDTQYF.

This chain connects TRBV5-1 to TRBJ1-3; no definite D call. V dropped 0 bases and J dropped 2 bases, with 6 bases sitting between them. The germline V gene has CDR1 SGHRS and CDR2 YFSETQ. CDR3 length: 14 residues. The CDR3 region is CASSLGGAGNTIYF. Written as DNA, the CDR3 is TGCGCCAGCAGCTTGGGGGGAGCTGGAAACACCATATATTTT.

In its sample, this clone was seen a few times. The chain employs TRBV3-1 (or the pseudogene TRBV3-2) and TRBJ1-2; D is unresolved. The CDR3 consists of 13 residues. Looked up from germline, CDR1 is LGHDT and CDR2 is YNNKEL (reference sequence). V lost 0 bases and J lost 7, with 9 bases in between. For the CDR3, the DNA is TGTGCCAGCAGCCAAGAAAGTGCTGGTGGCTACACCTTC. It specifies CASSQESAGGYTF.

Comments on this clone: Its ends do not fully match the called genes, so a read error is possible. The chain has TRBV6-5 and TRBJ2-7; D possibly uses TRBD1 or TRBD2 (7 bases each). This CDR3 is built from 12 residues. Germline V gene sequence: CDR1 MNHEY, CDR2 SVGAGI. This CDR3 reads CASRPGGGAANF. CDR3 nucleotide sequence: TGTGCCAGCAGACCAGGGGGGGGAGCGGCGAACTTC.

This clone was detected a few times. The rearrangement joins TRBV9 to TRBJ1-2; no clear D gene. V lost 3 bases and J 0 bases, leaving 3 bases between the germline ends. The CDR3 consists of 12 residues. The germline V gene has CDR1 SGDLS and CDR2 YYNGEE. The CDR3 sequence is CASSASNYGYTF. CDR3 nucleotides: TGTGCCAGCAGCGCATCTAACTATGGCTACACCTTC.

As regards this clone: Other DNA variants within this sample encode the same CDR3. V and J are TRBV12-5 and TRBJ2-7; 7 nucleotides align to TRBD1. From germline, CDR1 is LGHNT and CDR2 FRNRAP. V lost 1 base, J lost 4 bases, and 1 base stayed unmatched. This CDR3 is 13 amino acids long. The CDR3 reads CASGLDRGYEQYF. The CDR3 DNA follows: TGTGCTAGTGGTTTGGACAGGGGTTACGAGCAGTACTTC.

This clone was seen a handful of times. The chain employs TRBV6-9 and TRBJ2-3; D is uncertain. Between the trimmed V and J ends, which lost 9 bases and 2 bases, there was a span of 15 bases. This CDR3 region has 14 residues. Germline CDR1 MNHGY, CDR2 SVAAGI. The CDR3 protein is CARCVYRPTDTQYF. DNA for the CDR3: TGTGCCAGATGCGTTTATAGGCCCACAGATACGCAGTATTTT.

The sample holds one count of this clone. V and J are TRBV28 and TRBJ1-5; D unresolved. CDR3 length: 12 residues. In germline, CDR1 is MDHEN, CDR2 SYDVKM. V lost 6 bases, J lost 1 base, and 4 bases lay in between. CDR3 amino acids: CASRASNQPQHF. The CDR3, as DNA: TGTGCCAGCAGAGCCAGCAATCAGCCCCAGCATTTT.

CDR3 protein: CATSRDKGGNTIYF. The CDR3 region has the DNA TGTGCCACCAGCAGAGATAAGGGAGGAAACACCATATATTTT. The chain couples TRBV15 to TRBJ1-3, with D hard to call. Trimming took off 0 bases at V and 4 bases at J, with 7 bases between the two ends. Germline-derived CDR1 and CDR2 are LNHNV and YYDKDF (reference sequence). The CDR3 length is 14 residues.

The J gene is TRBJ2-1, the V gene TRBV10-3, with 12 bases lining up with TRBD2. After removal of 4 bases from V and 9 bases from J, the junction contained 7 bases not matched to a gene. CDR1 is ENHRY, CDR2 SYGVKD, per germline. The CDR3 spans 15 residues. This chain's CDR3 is CAISVPTSGSVEQFF. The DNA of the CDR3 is TGTGCCATCAGTGTCCCGACTAGCGGGAGTGTTGAGCAGTTCTTC.